Listed below are T cell receptor beta chains from one sample, sequenced in a study of cytotoxic CD8 clonotypes in ibrutinib-treated CLL. Sequencing was performed with immunoSEQ multiplex PCR; in TCRdb, only in-frame clones are kept and a portion is missing. The data hold about 57,000 clones, with roughly 50% observed a single time. The sequences come from PBMCs, collected after 24 months of ibrutinib treatment. The source of these receptors is a human donor with chronic lymphocytic leukemia. Both conserved end residues are part of each CDR3. D genes are given only for firm matches. Rows may omit the clone size; those that give it use once, few, many or a size class.

v_call	j_call	d_call	cdr3_length	clone_size	cdr3_aa	cdr3_nt
TRBV11-2	TRBJ2-3	NA	16	NA	CASTTRVWDGTDTQYF	TGTGCCAGCACCACCCGGGTGTGGGATGGCACAGATACGCAGTATTTT
TRBV6-1	TRBJ2-7	TRBD2	15	once	CASSEVGGGPYEQYF	TGTGCCAGCAGTGAGGTGGGCGGGGGACCGTACGAGCAGTACTTC
TRBV29-1	TRBJ2-5	NA	14	NA	CSAETRVGTTTQYF	TGCAGCGCTGAAACCCGAGTGGGTACGACGACCCAGTACTTC
TRBV4-2	TRBJ2-2	NA	13	NA	CASSPQGIGELFF	TGTGCCAGCAGCCCCCAGGGTATCGGGGAGCTGTTTTTT
TRBV6-5	TRBJ2-5	TRBD1	14	NA	CASRLQGAGETQYF	TGTGCCAGCAGATTACAGGGGGCAGGAGAGACCCAGTACTTC
TRBV11-2	TRBJ2-7	NA	18	NA	CASSLEIRGSWGLNEQYF	TGTGCCAGCAGCTTAGAAATTAGAGGGTCGTGGGGGCTCAACGAGCAGTACTTC
TRBV19	TRBJ2-7	TRBD1	14	NA	CASSITGGSYEQYF	TGTGCCAGTAGTATAACAGGGGGCTCCTACGAGCAGTACTTC
TRBV5-4	TRBJ2-1	NA	17	once	CASSLGPLVDSHNEQFF	TGTGCCAGCAGCTTGGGGCCCCTAGTGGACTCTCACAATGAGCAGTTCTTC
TRBV11-2	TRBJ1-2	NA	12	NA	CASSFEGYGYTF	TGTGCCAGCAGCTTCGAAGGCTATGGCTACACCTTC
TRBV19	TRBJ2-1	TRBD2	17	NA	CASSMIGLAGPDNEQFF	TGTGCCAGTAGTATGATCGGACTAGCGGGGCCGGACAATGAGCAGTTCTTC
TRBV5-8	TRBJ2-1	TRBD2	15	NA	CASSRRPGGVNEQFF	TGTGCCAGCAGCCGTCGGCCGGGGGGGGTGAATGAGCAGTTCTTC
TRBV29-1	TRBJ1-5	NA	13	few	CSVELGANQPQHF	TGCAGCGTTGAGTTGGGGGCCAATCAGCCCCAGCATTTT
TRBV7-8	TRBJ2-1	NA	16	NA	CASSLTGSALNNEQFF	TGTGCCAGCAGCTTAACTGGGAGTGCTTTAAACAATGAGCAGTTCTTC
TRBV4-1	TRBJ2-5	NA	15	few	CASSKERDRRETQYF	TGCGCCAGCAGCAAGGAGCGGGACAGGAGGGAGACCCAGTACTTC
TRBV30	TRBJ2-2	TRBD1	13	few	CAWQGAWDGELFF	TGTGCCTGGCAGGGGGCATGGGACGGGGAGCTGTTTTTT
TRBV27	TRBJ2-7	TRBD1	15	NA	CASGISDRGAYEQYF	TGTGCCAGCGGGATCAGTGACAGGGGAGCCTACGAGCAGTACTTC
TRBV13	TRBJ1-1	TRBD1	16	NA	CASSLRGGQLNTEAFF	TGTGCCAGCAGCCTTAGAGGGGGACAGTTGAACACTGAAGCTTTCTTT
TRBV9	TRBJ2-7	NA	13	few	CASSSAGDNEQYF	TGTGCCAGCAGCTCGGCAGGGGATAACGAGCAGTACTTC
TRBV7-9	TRBJ1-2	NA	14	once	CASSLQGSNYGYTF	TGTGCCAGCAGCTTACAGGGGTCTAACTATGGCTACACCTTC
TRBV2	TRBJ1-1	NA	14	NA	CASSAGFRASEAFF	TGTGCCAGCAGCGCTGGGTTCCGGGCTTCGGAAGCTTTCTTT
TRBV6-6	TRBJ1-3	NA	16	NA	CASSQILGGGGNTIYF	TGTGCCAGCAGTCAAATTCTAGGGGGTGGTGGAAACACCATATATTTT
TRBV27	TRBJ1-5	NA	17	few	CASRKLTSTGSNQPQHF	TGTGCCAGCAGAAAATTAACTTCGACGGGAAGCAATCAGCCCCAGCATTTT
TRBV27	TRBJ1-1	NA	11	NA	CASKTGSEAFF	TGTGCCAGCAAAACCGGGTCAGAAGCTTTCTTT
TRBV19	TRBJ2-1	TRBD2	15	few	CASSIFSGGAYEQFF	TGTGCCAGTAGTATCTTTAGCGGGGGGGCCTATGAGCAGTTCTTC
TRBV7-9	TRBJ2-2	TRBD2	16	NA	CASSLLLAGGTGELFF	TGTGCCAGCAGCTTACTGCTAGCGGGGGGTACCGGGGAGCTGTTTTTT
TRBV19	TRBJ1-5	TRBD1	14	NA	CASTRDRGNQPQHF	TGTGCCAGTACCCGGGACAGGGGAAATCAGCCCCAGCATTTT
TRBV5-1	TRBJ1-1	NA	13	many	CASSLGVNTEAFF	TGCGCCAGCAGCTTGGGAGTAAACACTGAAGCTTTCTTT
TRBV19	TRBJ1-1	NA	14	NA	CATRRGEGGSEAFF	TGTGCCACCCGGAGGGGGGAGGGAGGATCTGAAGCTTTCTTT